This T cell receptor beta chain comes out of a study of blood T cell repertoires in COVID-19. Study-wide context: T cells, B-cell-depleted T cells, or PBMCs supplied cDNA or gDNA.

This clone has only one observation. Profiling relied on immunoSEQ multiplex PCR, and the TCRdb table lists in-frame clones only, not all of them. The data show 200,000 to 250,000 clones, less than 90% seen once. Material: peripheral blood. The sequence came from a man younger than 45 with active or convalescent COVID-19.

CDR3 sequence: CASSMGLAEQETQYF. CDR3 nucleotide sequence: TGTGCCAGCAGCATGGGCCTAGCGGAACAAGAGACCCAGTACTTC. This chain connects TRBV5-6 to TRBJ2-5; 7 nucleotides align to TRBD2. Germline loops: CDR1 SGHDT, CDR2 YYEEEE. The J segment lost 2 bases and the V segment lost 4 bases, leaving 8 bases of the junction unmatched. The CDR3 runs 15 residues.